Shown below are 4 T cell receptor beta chains from a single sample sequenced in a study of blood T cells in healthy people across ages. Combining a sample-barcoded 5' primer with a J-beta primer mix, a second PCR ran for roughly 7 to 12 cycles. Using its own MiXCR run on the 5' RACE reads, TCRdb lists one record per CDR3 protein. The data contain approximately 850,000 distinct CDR3 sequences, 58% of them seen just once; the ten biggest clones take up over 20%. Sequenced sample: blood. The receptors here all came from a man between 25 and 39 years old in good health.

The chain uses TRBV20-1 and TRBJ2-3; D not certain. Germline V gene sequence: CDR1 DFQATT, CDR2 SNEGSKA (reference sequence). CDR3 length: 13 amino acids. Trimming shortened V by 3 bases and J by 8 bases, and 15 bases separated the two germline ends. CDR3 loop: CSASNLVWGTQYF. The CDR3 coding sequence is TGCAGTGCTAGCAACCTAGTGTGGGGTACGCAGTATTTT.

This clonotype was observed at least ten times. The chain couples TRBV10-3 to TRBJ2-5, with 8 bases lining up with TRBD2. CDR3 length: 15 amino acids. Looked up from germline, CDR1 is ENHRY and CDR2 is SYGVKD. V dropped 3 bases and J dropped 5; count of bases not matched to a gene: 8. Here the CDR3 DNA reads TGTGCCATCAGTGATCGGTCGGGGGGGCAGGAGACCCAGTACTTC. Translation gives CAISDRSGGQETQYF.

This clonotype has only one observation. The chain uses TRBV4-2 and TRBJ2-3; unclear D gene. The germline V gene has CDR1 LGHNA and CDR2 YNFKEQ. Trimming cost V 4 bases and J 1 base, with 15 bases left between them. There are 16 residues in the CDR3. CDR3 DNA: TGTGCCAGCAGCCCTGACCCGGTAGGAGGCACAGATACGCAGTATTTT. This encodes CASSPDPVGGTDTQYF.

The chain couples TRBV7-9 to TRBJ2-1, with 8 bases matching TRBD2. Germline values: CDR1 SEHNR, CDR2 FQNEAQ (reference sequence). J gave up 10 bases and V 3 bases, and 8 bases lay outside the gene matches. The CDR3 runs to 14 residues. CDR3 sequence: CASSFSGVAREQFF. In DNA, the CDR3 is TGTGCCAGCAGCTTTAGCGGGGTGGCCCGAGAGCAGTTCTTC.